This entry lists 25 T cell receptor beta chains sequenced from one sample in a study of T cells in Graves' hyperthyroidism and ophthalmopathy. Amplification of TCR beta CDR3 regions used RNA as the template. A first-round RT-PCR of the TCR CDR3 used the HTBI primer set. TCRdb fed the multiplex PCR reads into MiXCR, producing one record per CDR3 protein. The data contain about 620,000 distinct CDR3 sequences, about a sixth of them singletons. The sample taken for sequencing was blood. The receptors stem from a woman younger than 45 with Graves' hyperthyroidism.

This clonotype was counted ten times or more. The genes are TRBV20-1 and TRBJ1-1, with TRBD1 matching over 7 bases. This CDR3 is 15 amino acids long. From germline, CDR1 is DFQATT and CDR2 SNEGSKA (reference sequence). The chain's CDR3 is CRTGSPRADNTEAFF. CDR3 DNA sequence: TGCAGGACAGGGTCCCCTAGGGCGGACAACACTGAAGCTTTCTTT.

This clonotype has only a few counts. The chain joins TRBV14 to TRBJ2-2; 12 bases line up with TRBD2. Germline lookup yields CDR1 SGHDN and CDR2 FVKESK. The CDR3 length is 17 residues. The V gene end was trimmed by 0 bases and the J gene end by 4 bases; junction bases not matched to a gene: 3. CDR3 region: CASSQDTSGRTTGELFF. In nucleotides, the CDR3 is TGTGCCAGCAGCCAAGATACTAGCGGGAGGACCACCGGGGAGCTGTTTTTT.

The chain couples TRBV20-1 to TRBJ1-1; unclear D gene. CDR1 is DFQATT and CDR2 is SNEGSKA in the germline V gene (reference sequence). This CDR3 is built from 12 residues. Trimming removed 1 base at V and 3 bases at J, with 6 bases between. CDR3 DNA: TGCAGTGCTAGAGGTAGGGACACTGAAGCTTTCTTT. Translating it yields CSARGRDTEAFF.

The chain combines TRBV15 with TRBJ2-1, with 7 bases identical to TRBD1. V shed 5 bases and J 7 bases; nucleotides not matched to a gene: 11. The CDR3 sequence is 15 residues long. Germline CDR1 is LNHNV and CDR2 is YYDKDF (reference sequence). The CDR3 loop reads CATSPRRQGWNEQFF. The CDR3, as DNA: TGTGCCACCAGCCCTCGACGACAGGGATGGAATGAGCAGTTCTTC.

A few counts support this clonotype. This chain joins TRBV5-1 and TRBJ2-6; the match to TRBD1 covers 8 bases. The ends lost 4 bases at V and 4 bases at J; junction bases unmatched: 7. The CDR3 consists of 16 residues. Germline-derived CDR1 and CDR2 are SGHRS and YFSETQ. The CDR3 sequence is CASSRTGRGGANVLTF. In DNA, the CDR3 is TGCGCCAGCAGCAGGACAGGGCGGGGAGGGGCCAACGTCCTGACTTTC. Using reference TRBV5-1 and TRBJ2-6 for the parts outside the CDR3, the full variable domain is KAGVTQTPRYLIKTRGQQVTLSCSPISGHRSVSWYQQTPGQGLQFLFEYFSETQRNKGNFPGRFSGRQFSNSRSEMNVSTLELGDSALYLCASSRTGRGGANVLTFGAGSRLTVL.

This clonotype was detected a few times. V usage is TRBV19 and J usage is TRBJ1-1; D is perhaps TRBD1 (5 bases). The ends were cut back, 7 bases at V and 2 bases at J, with 11 bases in the middle. Germline lookup yields CDR1 LNHDA and CDR2 SQIVND (reference sequence). The CDR3 has 13 residues. CDR3 nucleotide sequence: TGTGCCAGTACCTCCCAGGGCAACACTGAAGCTTTCTTT. This codes for CASTSQGNTEAFF. The whole variable domain, remainder taken from reference TRBV19 and TRBJ1-1, is DGGITQSPKYLFRKEGQNVTLSCEQNLNHDAMYWYRQDPGQGLRLIYYSQIVNDFQKGDIAEGYSVSREKKESFPLTVTSAQKNPTAFYLCASTSQGNTEAFFGQGTRLTVV.

The V and J genes are TRBV28 and TRBJ1-1; D gene uncertain. Germline values: CDR1 MDHEN, CDR2 SYDVKM. This CDR3 is built from 14 residues. The V end lost 6 bases, the J end lost 4 bases, and 15 bases lay between the germline ends. CDR3 residues: CASSHSRRSTEAFF. In DNA form, the CDR3 reads TGTGCCAGCAGCCACTCAAGGAGGAGCACTGAAGCTTTCTTT.

This clonotype has more than one count but fewer than ten. The V and J genes are TRBV9 and TRBJ1-4; tentatively, D is TRBD1 (5 bases). Trimming shortened V by 3 bases and J by 0 bases, and 12 bases separated the two germline ends. The CDR3 sequence is 16 residues long. The germline gives CDR1 SGDLS, CDR2 YYNGEE. The CDR3 protein is CASSGRQNATNEKLFF. CDR3 DNA: TGTGCCAGCAGCGGGAGACAGAATGCAACTAATGAAAAACTGTTTTTT.

The table lists this clonotype with a few counts. The V gene is TRBV7-3, the J gene TRBJ2-4, with D tentatively TRBD1 or TRBD2 (6 bases each). Germline CDR1 is SGHTA and CDR2 is FQGTGA. The CDR3 runs to 16 residues. V was shortened by 5 bases and J by 0 bases, with 14 bases between the two germline ends. CDR3 sequence (DNA): TGTGCCAGCAGCCCTGAGGGGGGCTTAGCCAAAAACATTCAGTACTTC. Protein product: CASSPEGGLAKNIQYF.

V is TRBV20-1 and J is TRBJ1-1, with D uncertain. V was pared by 0 bases and J by 5 bases, with 10 bases between. Germline V gene data show CDR1 as DFQATT and CDR2 as SNEGSKA (reference sequence). The CDR3 contains 13 residues. The CDR3 DNA is TGCAGTGCTAGAGAGGCCCCGTGGACTGAAGCTTTCTTT. The encoded protein is CSAREAPWTEAFF.

The genes are TRBV29-1 and TRBJ2-1, with D perhaps TRBD1 (6 bases). Germline V CDR1 and CDR2: SQVTM, ANQGSEA. Trimming left V 7 bases short and J 5 bases short, with 15 bases between. This CDR3 spans 13 amino acids. CDR3 residues: CSAGGLRNNEQFF. CDR3 in DNA: TGCAGCGCTGGGGGCCTGAGAAACAATGAGCAGTTCTTC.

This chain connects TRBV19 to TRBJ2-3; the D is unclear. CDR1 is LNHDA, CDR2 SQIVND, per germline (reference sequence). V was shortened by 3 bases and J by 4 bases, with 5 bases between the two germline ends. The CDR3 length is 12 residues. CDR3 protein: CASSIVADTQYF. DNA of the CDR3: TGTGCCAGTAGTATCGTAGCAGATACGCAGTATTTT.

This clonotype occurred a few times. The CDR3 does not end in the conserved phenylalanine or tryptophan, so this is likely a read error. The chain employs TRBV5-1 and TRBJ2-5, with 10 positions matching TRBD2. After removal of 3 bases from V and 5 bases from J, the junction contained 10 bases not matched to a gene. The CDR3 covers 16 residues. Germline loops: CDR1 SGHRS, CDR2 YFSETQ. CDR3 coding DNA: TGCGCCAGCAGCTCTGGGACTAGCGCGCGGTGGGAGACCCAGTACGTC. Translation: CASSSGTSARWETQYV.

This clonotype was found many times. The chain links TRBV5-1 to TRBJ2-1; D call uncertain. The CDR3 runs 15 residues. V lost 0 bases and J lost 0, with 7 bases in between. Germline lookup yields CDR1 SGHRS and CDR2 YFSETQ. The CDR3: CASSLARSSYNEQFF. The CDR3 nucleotides read TGCGCCAGCAGCTTGGCTAGGAGCTCCTACAATGAGCAGTTCTTC.

This clonotype showed up many times. The chain has TRBV3-1 and TRBJ1-1; maybe TRBD1 (6 bases). Germline V CDR1 and CDR2: LGHDT, YNNKEL (reference sequence). This CDR3 comprises 14 residues. Trimming stripped 1 base from V and 4 bases from J, with 10 bases between. In DNA, the CDR3 is TGTGCCAGCAGCCAAGTACAGGGAACCACTGAAGCTTTCTTT. Its translation is CASSQVQGTTEAFF.

Ten or more counts support this clonotype. The CDR3 sequence: CASSPELAGIDTQYF. CDR3 nucleotides: TGTGCCAGCAGTCCGGAACTAGCGGGAATCGATACGCAGTATTTT. The rearrangement joins TRBV28 to TRBJ2-3, with 10 nucleotides matching TRBD2. CDR3 length: 15 amino acids. V trimming: 5 bases; J trimming: 6 bases; junction bases outside the gene matches: 8. Germline CDR1 MDHEN, CDR2 SYDVKM. Based on the CDR3 plus reference TRBV28 and TRBJ2-3, the full variable domain is DVKVTQSSRYLVKRTGEKVFLECVQDMDHENMFWYRQDPGLGLRLIYFSYDVKMKEKGDIPEGYSVSREKKERFSLILESASTNQTSMYLCASSPELAGIDTQYFGPGTRLTVL.

Of note for this clonotype: A much larger clone is a single base away; this may be a read error. The CDR3 ends on some other residue instead of the conserved phenylalanine or tryptophan, so this is likely a read error. This chain joins TRBV11-3 and TRBJ1-1; D is unclear. Germline V gives CDR1 SGHNT, CDR2 YENEEA. V lost 3 bases to trimming and J lost 1 base, with 6 bases between them. The CDR3 is 13 amino acids. The CDR3 is CASSFAKNTEAFS. CDR3 bases: TGTGCCAGCAGCTTCGCAAAGAACACTGAAGCTTTCTCT.

This chain links TRBV2 with TRBJ2-1; a possible D gene is TRBD2 (6 bases). V was clipped by 7 bases and J by 8 bases, with 21 bases between them. Germline V lookup: CDR1 SNHLY, CDR2 FYNNEI. The CDR3 is 15 residues long. CDR3: CASTHIGGLGHEQFF. In DNA form, the CDR3 reads TGTGCCAGCACTCACATCGGGGGTTTAGGGCATGAGCAGTTCTTC.

The chain uses TRBV12-3 or TRBV12-4 and TRBJ1-3; D remains ambiguous. V lost 3 bases to trimming and J lost 0 bases, with 9 bases between them. This CDR3 is 15 amino acids long. The CDR3: CASSLERISGNTIYF. The CDR3 DNA sequence: TGTGCCAGCAGTTTGGAACGGATCTCTGGAAACACCATATATTTT.

This clonotype has only a few counts. The chain uses TRBV4-1 and TRBJ1-5, with no clear D. This CDR3 has 13 residues. The V end was cut by 2 bases, the J end by 7 bases, with 9 bases between. Germline V gene lookup returns CDR1 MGHRA and CDR2 YSYEKL. Here the CDR3 reads CASSQLSGQPQHF. DNA of the CDR3: TGCGCCAGCAGCCAACTAAGTGGACAGCCCCAGCATTTT.

In its sample, this clonotype was seen many times. This chain joins TRBV28 and TRBJ2-7; 7 nucleotides line up with TRBD1. Looked up from germline, CDR1 is MDHEN and CDR2 is SYDVKM. CDR3 length equals 14 residues. Trimming removed 3 bases from V and 3 bases from J; junction bases left unmatched: 5. Written as DNA, the CDR3 is TGTGCCAGCAGTTTTTCGGGACAGCACTACGAGCAGTACTTC. The encoded protein is CASSFSGQHYEQYF. Full variable domain (remainder filled in from reference TRBV28 and TRBJ2-7): DVKVTQSSRYLVKRTGEKVFLECVQDMDHENMFWYRQDPGLGLRLIYFSYDVKMKEKGDIPEGYSVSREKKERFSLILESASTNQTSMYLCASSFSGQHYEQYFGPGTRLTVT.

On this clonotype itself: Compared with germline, one end of the junction differs, possibly owing to a read error. The chain is built from TRBV5-1 and TRBJ2-7; perhaps D is TRBD1 or TRBD2 (6 bases each). This CDR3 is 15 amino acids long. The germline gives CDR1 SGHRS, CDR2 YFSETQ. CDR3 sequence reads: CASSIIPGGFYEQYF. CDR3 in DNA: TGTGCCAGTAGTATCATCCCCGGGGGCTTCTACGAGCAGTACTTC.

This clonotype was seen ten or more times. V is TRBV28 and J is TRBJ2-3; 7 positions agree with TRBD1. Germline assignment: CDR1 MDHEN and CDR2 SYDVKM. The junction had 9 bases not matched to a gene; V was cut back by 2 bases and J by 1 base. This CDR3 has 17 amino acids. CDR3 sequence: CASSLSFRDSRTDTQYF. Here the CDR3 DNA reads TGTGCCAGCAGTTTAAGTTTCCGGGACAGCCGCACAGATACGCAGTATTTT.

This clonotype was seen repeatedly, ten times or more. The chain uses TRBV27 and TRBJ2-7, with 10 bases identical to TRBD2. This CDR3 is 13 amino acids long. Per the germline V gene, CDR1 is MNHEY and CDR2 is SMNVEV (reference sequence). Trimming took 6 bases from V and 7 from J; bases not matched to a gene: 6. The CDR3 coding sequence is TGTGCCAGCAGCCTACGAGCGGGAGGGGAGCAGTACTTC. Amino acids: CASSLRAGGEQYF.

Many counts were recorded for this clonotype. This chain uses TRBV20-1 with TRBJ2-5; TRBD1 aligns across 9 bases. J was trimmed by 5 bases and V by 0 bases; bases with no gene match: 4. The germline V gene has CDR1 DFQATT and CDR2 SNEGSKA (reference sequence). CDR3 size: 14 residues. The CDR3 loop reads CSARDGTGKETQYF. Here the CDR3 DNA reads TGCAGTGCTAGAGATGGGACAGGGAAGGAGACCCAGTACTTC.